This T cell receptor (beta chain) emerged from a study of post-analysis software for immune sequencing data. Findings of the study overall: About five TRBV segments were more frequent in patients than controls; TRBV5-6, TRBV5-1 and TRBV20-1 belonged to this group. Samples sharing a preparation batch grouped tightly together when assessed by F measure. Those with multiple sclerosis, the patient group, showed significantly lower normalized Chao1 diversity than controls.

The germline CDR1 and CDR2 sequences are MNHEY and SVGAGI. The CDR3 numbers 13 amino acids, ends counted. Unique-molecular-identifier-tagged TCR beta cDNA libraries were used. Each CDR3 protein is one row after TCRdb ran MiXCR on the PCR reads. The sample contains 380,000 or so distinct CDR3 sequences, approximately 38% of which appear only once. Turning to this clonotype: Its antigen is not known. Because the CDR3's place on the DNA is in doubt, the DNA is left out and the CDR3 is given as listed by TCRdb.

The receptor comes from a girl under 18 with multiple sclerosis. The source material was blood. V is TRBV6-5 and J is TRBJ1-2. The CDR3 sequence: CTSSYSNNYGCTF.